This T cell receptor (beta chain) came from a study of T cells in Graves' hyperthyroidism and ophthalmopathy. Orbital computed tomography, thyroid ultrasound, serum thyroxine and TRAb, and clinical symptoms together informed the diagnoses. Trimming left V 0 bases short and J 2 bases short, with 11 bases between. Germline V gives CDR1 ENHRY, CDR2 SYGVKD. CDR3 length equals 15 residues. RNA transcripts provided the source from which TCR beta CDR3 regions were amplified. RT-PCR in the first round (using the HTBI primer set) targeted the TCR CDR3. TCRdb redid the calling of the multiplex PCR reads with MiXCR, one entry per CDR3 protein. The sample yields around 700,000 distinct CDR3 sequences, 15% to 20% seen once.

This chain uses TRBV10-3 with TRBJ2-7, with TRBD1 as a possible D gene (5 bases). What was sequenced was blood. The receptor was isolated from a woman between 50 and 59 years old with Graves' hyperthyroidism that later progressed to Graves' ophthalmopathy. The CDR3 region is CAISESTENTYEQYF. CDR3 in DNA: TGTGCCATCAGTGAGTCGACAGAAAACACCTACGAGCAGTACTTC.